Here is one TCR beta chain with its context. Its antigen is as yet unknown. Autoimmune disease history or systemic immunosuppression led to patient exclusion. This entry is derived from a study of OX40 agonist ivuxolimab in advanced cancers. Study at large: Cancers in dose escalation were hepatocellular, melanoma, renal cell and head and neck. Overall study results and limits: Among the lowest peripheral clonal expansion occurred in 0.1-3.0 mg/kg partial responders.

Assay used: immunoSEQ multiplex PCR; TCRdb lists only in-frame clones, some missing. This sample has 95,000 to 150,000 clones, with 80% to 95% found just once. This clonotype was obtained from an adult with an advanced solid tumor such as melanoma, head and neck, liver or kidney cancer. The source was CD4+ or CD8+ T cells sorted from blood, collected in a trial of the OX40 agonist ivuxolimab.

In DNA, the CDR3 is TGTGCCAGCAGTTTGTTGGGTAGCGGCAAGACCCAGTACTTC. Residues: CASSLLGSGKTQYF. The chain employs TRBV28 and TRBJ2-5, with TRBD2 as a possible D gene (6 bases). The V gene lost 3 bases and the J gene lost 6 bases, with 14 bases spanning the gap. The CDR3 has 14 residues. Germline CDR1 is MDHEN and CDR2 is SYDVKM.